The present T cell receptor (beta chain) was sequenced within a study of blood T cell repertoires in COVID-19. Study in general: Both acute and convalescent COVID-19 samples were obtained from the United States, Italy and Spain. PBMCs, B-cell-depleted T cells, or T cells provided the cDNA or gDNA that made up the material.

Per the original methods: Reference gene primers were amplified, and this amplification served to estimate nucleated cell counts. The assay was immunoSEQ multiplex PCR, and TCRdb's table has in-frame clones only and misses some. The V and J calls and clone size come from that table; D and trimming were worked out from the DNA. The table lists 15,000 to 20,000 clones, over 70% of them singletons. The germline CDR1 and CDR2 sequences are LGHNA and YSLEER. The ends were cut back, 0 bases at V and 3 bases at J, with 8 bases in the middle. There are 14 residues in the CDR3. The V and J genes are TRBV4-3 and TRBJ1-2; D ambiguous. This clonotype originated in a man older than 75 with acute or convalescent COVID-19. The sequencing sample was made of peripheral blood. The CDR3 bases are TGCGCCAGCAGCCAAGAAACCCGGGACTATGGCTACACCTTC. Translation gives CASSQETRDYGYTF.